These 16 T cell receptor beta chains were sequenced from one sample in a study of glioma-infiltrating T cells. TCR alpha and beta CDR3 regions were amplified from RNA using iRepertoire nested multiplex PCR. TCRdb reanalysed the multiplex PCR reads using MiXCR and keeps one entry per CDR3 protein. The table records some 85,000 distinct CDR3 sequences, around 23% of them present only once. Input material: glioma tissue, nonneoplastic brain tissue, or PBMCs (not recorded which). The receptors here all came from a human donor with low-grade glioma or glioblastoma, undergoing nonglioma brain surgery, or in good health (not recorded which).

The chain links TRBV5-1 to TRBJ2-1, with D maybe TRBD2 (5 bases). The CDR3 sequence is 16 residues long. Germline V gene sequence: CDR1 SGHRS, CDR2 YFSETQ. The ends were cut back, 2 bases at V and 0 bases at J, with 12 bases in the middle. CDR3 region: CASSFQAVSSYNEQFF. In nucleotides, the CDR3 is TGCGCCAGCAGCTTCCAAGCGGTTAGCTCCTACAATGAGCAGTTCTTC.

This clonotype has a count of ten or more. This chain links TRBV7-2 with TRBJ2-5; no definite D call. The germline CDR1 and CDR2 sequences are SGHTA and FQGNSA. The CDR3 contains 13 residues. Trimming took 6 bases from V and 5 from J, leaving 13 bases between them. CDR3 sequence reads: CASRGAPSETQYF. In nucleotides, the CDR3 is TGTGCCAGCAGGGGCGCCCCCTCTGAGACCCAGTACTTC.

The rearrangement uses TRBV27 and TRBJ1-1; no clear D gene. CDR3 length: 13 amino acids. Germline V gene data show CDR1 as MNHEY and CDR2 as SMNVEV (reference sequence). The CDR3, as DNA: TGTGGCAGTAGTTTATCTTTGAACACTGAAGCTTTCTTT. This translates into CGSSLSLNTEAFF.

This clonotype was counted at least ten times. The chain carries TRBV12-3 or TRBV12-4 and TRBJ2-5; 7 bases agree with TRBD2. The CDR3 covers 15 residues. Trimming at V came to 4 bases and at J to 3 bases, leaving 8 bases not matched to a gene. CDR3: CASSSWGGVEETQYF. The CDR3 coding sequence is TGTGCCAGCAGTTCCTGGGGGGGAGTTGAAGAGACCCAGTACTTC.

Comments on this clonotype: One base away lies a much larger clone, so this may be a sequencing read error. V and J are TRBV2 and TRBJ2-7; a weak D match, TRBD1 (6 bases). Trimming pared 8 bases from V and 5 bases from J, leaving 16 bases between. Germline lookup yields CDR1 SNHLY and CDR2 FYNNEI. The CDR3 runs 13 residues. For the CDR3, the DNA is TGTGCCAGCCAAATACAGGGTGAGGACGAGCAGTACTTC. This encodes CASQIQGEDEQYF. The full variable domain, rest sourced from reference TRBV2 and TRBJ2-7, is EPEVTQTPSHQVTQMGQEVILRCVPISNHLYFYWYRQILGQKVEFLVSFYNNEISEKSEIFDDQFSVERPDGSNFTLKIRSTKLEDSAMYFCASQIQGEDEQYFGPGTRLTVT.

About this clonotype: A read error is possible here, since a much larger clone lies one base away. The chain carries TRBV10-3 and TRBJ1-1; 10 bases are shared with TRBD1. The CDR3 has 15 amino acids. Trimming removed 11 bases from V and 0 bases from J; junction bases left unmatched: 9. Germline V gives CDR1 ENHRY, CDR2 SYGVKD. This CDR3 reads CAVNRDRGMNTEAFF. The CDR3 nucleotides are TGTGCCGTCAATCGGGACAGGGGAATGAACACTGAAGCTTTCTTT.

Concerning this clonotype itself: A read error is likely, as this CDR3 ends without the conserved phenylalanine or tryptophan. The chain employs TRBV7-9 and TRBJ2-7; 11 positions match TRBD1. This CDR3 has 15 amino acids. V lost 0 bases to trimming and J lost 4 bases; unmatched junction nucleotides: 2. Germline lookup yields CDR1 SEHNR and CDR2 FQNEAQ (reference sequence). This CDR3 reads CASSLAGQGVYEQYL. The CDR3 DNA reads TGTGCCAGCAGCTTAGCGGGACAGGGGGTATACGAGCAGTACCTC.

This chain links TRBV19 with TRBJ2-7, with D hard to call. Germline CDR1 LNHDA, CDR2 SQIVND (reference sequence). The CDR3 is made up of 13 amino acids. The ends were cut back, 3 bases at V and 4 bases at J, with 10 bases in the middle. CDR3 protein: CASSIGEGYEQYF. CDR3 in DNA: TGTGCCAGTAGTATTGGGGAAGGGTACGAGCAGTACTTC.

This clonotype was seen at least ten times. This chain joins TRBV20-1 and TRBJ2-7, with 9 bases lining up with TRBD1. The CDR3 spans 15 residues. Germline V gives CDR1 DFQATT, CDR2 SNEGSKA (reference sequence). The junction had 6 bases not matched to a gene; V was cut back by 0 bases and J by 3 bases. This CDR3 reads CSARDRRTGVYEQYF. CDR3 bases: TGCAGTGCTAGAGATCGACGGACAGGGGTCTACGAGCAGTACTTC.

Concerning this clonotype: A read error may be the cause here, since a much bigger clone is one base away. The chain has TRBV18 and TRBJ2-4; D is possibly TRBD1 (6 bases). CDR1 KGHSH and CDR2 LQKENI come from the germline V gene. CDR3 length equals 15 residues. Trimming took off 2 bases at V and 8 bases at J, with 16 bases between the two ends. The CDR3 sequence is CASSPESGADYIQYF. CDR3 DNA: TGTGCCAGCTCACCAGAGTCAGGGGCGGATTACATTCAGTACTTC.

Ten or more counts support this clonotype. The chain combines TRBV7-8 with TRBJ1-1, with 7 nucleotides matching TRBD1. Germline CDR1 reads SGHVS; CDR2 reads FQNEAQ. CDR3 length: 14 amino acids. The V gene end was trimmed by 7 bases and the J gene end by 0 bases; junction bases not matched to a gene: 5. CDR3 sequence: CASTRTGLNTEAFF. CDR3 nucleotides: TGTGCCAGCACCCGGACAGGACTGAACACTGAAGCTTTCTTT.

Many counts were recorded for this clonotype. The chain couples TRBV7-6 to TRBJ1-1; perhaps TRBD1 as D (6 bases). The CDR3 covers 14 residues. The germline CDR1 and CDR2 sequences are SGHVS and FNYEAQ. The germline V and J ends were trimmed by 6 bases and 4 bases, with 15 bases remaining between them. The CDR3 sequence: CASSATGQVTEAFF. The CDR3 bases are TGTGCCAGCAGTGCAACAGGGCAAGTCACTGAAGCTTTCTTT. The full variable domain, rest sourced from reference TRBV7-6 and TRBJ1-1, is GAGVSQSPRYKVTKRGQDVALRCDPISGHVSLYWYRQALGQGPEFLTYFNYEAQQDKSGLPNDRFSAERPEGSISTLTIQRTEQRDSAMYRCASSATGQVTEAFFGQGTRLTVV.

In regard to this clonotype: This sequence may be a read error, since a much larger clone differs from it by one base. The chain links TRBV20-1 to TRBJ2-2; D is ambiguous. CDR1 and CDR2 from the germline V gene are DFQATT and SNEGSKA (reference sequence). This CDR3 has 12 residues. The CDR3 nucleotides read TGCAGTGCCAGAGGTAACCCCGGGGAGCTGTTTTTT. Translation gives CSARGNPGELFF.

In this sample, this clonotype turned up many times. The rearrangement links TRBV6-1 to TRBJ1-5; D may be TRBD1 (5 bases). The CDR3 runs 15 residues. Germline V lookup: CDR1 MNHNS, CDR2 SASEGT. V was pared by 1 base and J by 7 bases, with 14 bases between. The CDR3 DNA reads as TGTGCCAGCAGTGAAGATCTCAGGGACCTCCAGCCCCAGCATTTT. This gives the protein CASSEDLRDLQPQHF.

There are many counts of this clonotype. The chain has TRBV29-1 and TRBJ1-1, with D uncertain. The germline V and J ends were trimmed by 5 bases and 0 bases, with 13 bases remaining between them. Germline V gene data show CDR1 as SQVTM and CDR2 as ANQGSEA. The CDR3 covers 14 residues. This CDR3 is CSVLNPGMNTEAFF. CDR3 nucleotide sequence: TGCAGCGTTCTTAACCCAGGTATGAACACTGAAGCTTTCTTT.

J is TRBJ1-4 and V is TRBV7-4; D gene uncertain. From germline, CDR1 is SGHVT and CDR2 SQSDAQ. The CDR3 runs to 16 residues. V was cut by 1 base and J by 0 bases, with 9 bases left in between. This CDR3 reads CASSLGPTATNEKLFF. CDR3 DNA sequence: TGTGCCAGCAGCTTAGGCCCAACTGCAACTAATGAAAAACTGTTTTTT.